Listed here are 25 T cell receptor beta chains from one sample, sequenced in a study of technical replicates of blood from a few donors. The table came from immunoSEQ multiplex PCR; TCRdb's copy has only in-frame clones and leaves some out. Among tens of thousands of clones listed, 95% were seen once. The source material was T cells isolated from PBMCs. The receptors were gathered from a human donor in good health.

This clone was seen just once. The chain recombines TRBV5-6 with TRBJ1-1; D not resolved. V lost 1 base and J 4 bases, leaving 8 bases between the germline ends. Looked up from germline, CDR1 is SGHDT and CDR2 is YYEEEE. This CDR3 comprises 13 residues. Here the CDR3 reads CASSLFGGTEAFF. The CDR3 DNA is TGTGCCAGCAGCTTGTTCGGCGGCACTGAAGCTTTCTTT.

This clone has a single count. V and J are TRBV4-2 and TRBJ2-3; D ambiguous. The germline V and J ends were trimmed by 0 bases and 0 bases, with 10 bases remaining between them. CDR1 LGHNA and CDR2 YNFKEQ come from the germline V gene. There are 16 residues in the CDR3. This chain's CDR3 is CASSQELLLSTDTQYF. The CDR3 DNA sequence: TGTGCCAGCAGCCAAGAACTCCTACTTAGCACAGATACGCAGTATTTT.

This sequence joins TRBV7-2 and TRBJ1-2; 8 bases are a match to TRBD1. V lost 5 bases and J lost 6; bases outside the gene matches: 8. Per the germline V gene, CDR1 is SGHTA and CDR2 is FQGNSA. The CDR3 totals 14 residues. The CDR3 loop is CASSAHQGANGYTF. In DNA, the CDR3 is TGTGCCAGCAGCGCCCACCAGGGGGCAAATGGCTACACCTTC. Full variable domain (missing parts from reference TRBV7-2 and TRBJ1-2): GAGVSQSPSNKVTEKGKDVELRCDPISGHTALYWYRQSLGQGLEFLIYFQGNSAPDKSGLPSDRFSAERTGGSVSTLTIQRTQQEDSAVYLCASSAHQGANGYTFGSGTRLTVV.

The genes are TRBV28 and TRBJ1-5, with a possible D match to TRBD1 (5 bases). Trimming took 4 bases from V and 9 from J, leaving 19 bases between them. Germline-derived CDR1 and CDR2 are MDHEN and SYDVKM. This CDR3 is 15 amino acids long. CDR3 nucleotides: TGTGCCAGCAGTTCCCCCGGGACTCTCTCAGGGCCCCAGCATTTT. This sequence encodes CASSSPGTLSGPQHF.

The CDR3 sequence is CAITHENNEQFF. The CDR3 DNA reads TGTGCCATCACCCACGAGAACAATGAGCAGTTCTTC. The J gene is TRBJ2-1, the V gene TRBV10-3; unclear D gene. There are 12 residues in the CDR3. Germline V lookup: CDR1 ENHRY, CDR2 SYGVKD. Trimming removed 7 bases from V and 5 bases from J, with 9 bases in between.

V and J are TRBV28 and TRBJ2-7; no clear D. Trimming shortened V by 3 bases and J by 4 bases, and 7 bases separated the two germline ends. Germline CDR1 reads MDHEN; CDR2 reads SYDVKM. This CDR3 region has 12 residues. CDR3 sequence reads: CASSLSGYEQYF. The DNA for the CDR3 is TGTGCCAGCAGTTTGTCCGGGTACGAGCAGTACTTC.

The CDR3 coding sequence is TGTGCCAGCAGTTTAAGGGGGACACTACGAGCCCAGCATTTT. Amino acid sequence: CASSLRGTLRAQHF. V usage is TRBV28 and J usage is TRBJ1-5, with a possible D match to TRBD1 (6 bases). The CDR3 has 14 amino acids. Trimming removed 2 bases from V and 11 bases from J, with 16 bases in between. The germline V gene has CDR1 MDHEN and CDR2 SYDVKM.

The chain has TRBV29-1 and TRBJ2-3; 7 bases line up with TRBD2. The V gene's germline CDR1 is SQVTM and CDR2 ANQGSEA. The CDR3 consists of 14 residues. J lost 2 bases, V lost 4 bases, and 6 bases had no gene match. The CDR3 spells CSVGDYRATDTQYF. CDR3 nucleotide sequence: TGCAGCGTTGGGGACTACCGGGCCACAGATACGCAGTATTTT.

The chain links TRBV7-2 to TRBJ1-3; D is unclear. CDR3 length: 17 residues. Trimming took 5 bases from V and 0 from J, leaving 17 bases between them. Looked up from germline, CDR1 is SGHTA and CDR2 is FQGNSA. The CDR3 sequence: CASSPAGYASSGNTIYF. CDR3 sequence (DNA): TGTGCCAGCAGCCCGGCCGGGTACGCATCCTCTGGAAACACCATATATTTT.

The chain is built from TRBV12-5 and TRBJ2-5; 8 bases match TRBD1. The trim removed 2 bases at V and 2 bases at J, leaving 7 bases unmatched. Germline V lookup: CDR1 LGHNT, CDR2 FRNRAP. The CDR3 runs to 16 residues. The CDR3 is CASGLPIRDRQETQYF. CDR3 coding DNA: TGTGCTAGTGGTTTGCCCATCCGGGACAGGCAAGAGACCCAGTACTTC.

V is TRBV5-1 and J is TRBJ1-5; TRBD1 might be the D (6 bases). Germline-derived CDR1 and CDR2 are SGHRS and YFSETQ. The V end lost 4 bases, the J end lost 0 bases, and 17 bases lay between the germline ends. This CDR3 is 17 amino acids long. This CDR3 reads CASSPGGTSISNQPQHF. The CDR3 bases are TGCGCCAGCAGCCCAGGTGGGACATCTATTAGCAATCAGCCCCAGCATTTT.

The genes are TRBV5-4 and TRBJ2-1, with 9 bases lining up with TRBD2. Germline lookup yields CDR1 SGHNT and CDR2 YYREEE (reference sequence). The J segment lost 3 bases and the V segment lost 2 bases, leaving 3 bases of the junction unmatched. The length of the CDR3 is 15 residues. The CDR3, as DNA: TGTGCCAGCAGCTTTGGCGGGGGGGACTACAATGAGCAGTTCTTC. Its protein is CASSFGGGDYNEQFF.

This chain links TRBV27 with TRBJ2-1; 11 bases align to TRBD2. Germline loops: CDR1 MNHEY, CDR2 SMNVEV (reference sequence). The CDR3 runs to 14 residues. Germline trimming cut 4 bases from V and 10 bases from J; bases unmatched to any gene: 6. The chain's CDR3 is CASSSLAGVNEQFF. CDR3 bases: TGTGCCAGCAGTTCACTAGCGGGGGTCAACGAGCAGTTCTTC.

The table lists this clone with a count of one. This sequence joins TRBV28 and TRBJ2-7, with 9 bases identical to TRBD1. J was trimmed by 4 bases and V by 2 bases; bases with no gene match: 6. Germline CDR1 reads MDHEN; CDR2 reads SYDVKM. The CDR3 sequence is 15 residues long. The CDR3 reads CASSLPGTGKYEQYF. Here the CDR3 DNA reads TGTGCCAGCAGTTTACCCGGGACAGGGAAATACGAGCAGTACTTC.

The chain combines TRBV6-1 with TRBJ1-2; TRBD1 matches at 10 bases. The CDR3 is 14 residues long. V dropped 6 bases and J dropped 11; count of bases not matched to a gene: 12. Germline V CDR1 and CDR2: MNHNS, SASEGT. The DNA of the CDR3 is TGTGCCAGCAGCCCGACAGGGGGCGACGGTCGGTACACCTTC. This gives the protein CASSPTGGDGRYTF.

The chain employs TRBV30 and TRBJ1-2; TRBD1 agrees at 8 bases. Germline V lookup: CDR1 GTSNPN, CDR2 SVGIG (reference sequence). With 2 bases clipped from V and 4 bases from J, the junction kept 6 bases outside the gene matches. There are 14 residues in the CDR3. Here the CDR3 DNA reads TGTGCCTGGAGTCCGGGACAGGTCCTCTATGGCTACACCTTC. The encoded protein is CAWSPGQVLYGYTF.

The chain joins TRBV28 to TRBJ1-5; a possible D gene is TRBD1 (5 bases). CDR1 MDHEN and CDR2 SYDVKM come from the germline V gene. The CDR3 covers 15 residues. V was shortened by 3 bases and J by 2 bases, with 11 bases between the two germline ends. The CDR3 here is CASSLAREGNQPQHF. CDR3 bases: TGTGCCAGCAGTTTGGCCAGGGAGGGCAATCAGCCCCAGCATTTT.

This chain joins TRBV7-9 and TRBJ2-7, with D maybe TRBD1 (6 bases). V lost 5 bases and J 4 bases, leaving 15 bases between the germline ends. Germline CDR1 and CDR2: SEHNR and FQNEAQ (reference sequence). This CDR3 spans 14 amino acids. CDR3 amino acids: CASSGRGQSYEQYF. CDR3 in DNA: TGTGCCAGCAGCGGAAGGGGACAATCGTACGAGCAGTACTTC.

This clone showed up just once. The chain uses TRBV7-9 and TRBJ1-6, with 8 bases lining up with TRBD1. CDR3 length: 14 residues. Per germline, CDR1 SEHNR and CDR2 FQNEAQ (reference sequence). With V trimmed by 1 base and J by 7 bases, 0 bases remained unmatched. The CDR3: CASSLGTGNSPLHF. In DNA, the CDR3 is TGTGCCAGCAGCTTAGGGACAGGGAATTCACCCCTCCACTTT.

The chain combines TRBV4-1 with TRBJ2-2; D possibly corresponds to TRBD2 (6 bases). The CDR3 length is 15 residues. Germline CDR1 reads MGHRA; CDR2 reads YSYEKL. V lost 0 bases and J lost 9, with 14 bases in between. The CDR3 here is CASSQDAGMSRELFF. CDR3 bases: TGCGCCAGCAGCCAAGACGCGGGAATGAGTAGGGAGCTGTTTTTT.

The chain employs TRBV5-1 and TRBJ2-5, with 7 positions matching TRBD2. Per germline, CDR1 SGHRS and CDR2 YFSETQ. This CDR3 is 18 amino acids long. The trim removed 0 bases at V and 1 base at J, leaving 12 bases unmatched. The CDR3 DNA is TGCGCCAGCAGCTTGGGGGGGGGAACTATTCGGCCCCAAGAGACCCAGTACTTC. Amino acid sequence: CASSLGGGTIRPQETQYF. Based on the CDR3 plus reference TRBV5-1 and TRBJ2-5, the full variable domain is KAGVTQTPRYLIKTRGQQVTLSCSPISGHRSVSWYQQTPGQGLQFLFEYFSETQRNKGNFPGRFSGRQFSNSRSEMNVSTLELGDSALYLCASSLGGGTIRPQETQYFGPGTRLLVL.

V and J are TRBV29-1 and TRBJ2-6; D might be TRBD2 (6 bases). The CDR3 runs 17 residues. With 3 bases removed from V and 0 bases from J, the gap between germline ends came to 15 bases. CDR1 and CDR2 from the germline V gene are SQVTM and ANQGSEA. The CDR3 protein is CSVDLPDGGSGANVLTF. In nucleotides, the CDR3 is TGCAGCGTTGACCTTCCGGACGGGGGCTCTGGGGCCAACGTCCTGACTTTC.

This sequence joins TRBV5-1 and TRBJ1-6, with D hard to call. In germline, CDR1 is SGHRS, CDR2 YFSETQ. V lost 4 bases and J 5 bases, leaving 16 bases between the germline ends. This CDR3 region has 16 residues. The CDR3 bases are TGCGCCAGCAGCGTCGAGGCCTCGGAAAATAATTCACCCCTCCACTTT. Its translation is CASSVEASENNSPLHF.

The chain combines TRBV27 with TRBJ2-7; 11 bases fit TRBD2. The germline V gene encodes CDR1 MNHEY and CDR2 SMNVEV (reference sequence). The CDR3 is made up of 14 amino acids. With 6 bases clipped from V and 2 bases from J, the junction kept 3 bases outside the gene matches. The CDR3 nucleotides are TGTGCCAGCAGACTAGCGGGAGACCCCTACGAGCAGTACTTC. This gives the protein CASRLAGDPYEQYF.

The chain uses TRBV4-1 and TRBJ2-7; 8 positions match TRBD2. The CDR3 spans 16 residues. From germline, CDR1 is MGHRA and CDR2 YSYEKL. The trim removed 3 bases at V and 4 bases at J, leaving 11 bases unmatched. The CDR3 reads CASSQENRGGGYEQYF. The CDR3 bases are TGCGCCAGCAGCCAGGAAAATCGGGGGGGCGGGTACGAGCAGTACTTC.